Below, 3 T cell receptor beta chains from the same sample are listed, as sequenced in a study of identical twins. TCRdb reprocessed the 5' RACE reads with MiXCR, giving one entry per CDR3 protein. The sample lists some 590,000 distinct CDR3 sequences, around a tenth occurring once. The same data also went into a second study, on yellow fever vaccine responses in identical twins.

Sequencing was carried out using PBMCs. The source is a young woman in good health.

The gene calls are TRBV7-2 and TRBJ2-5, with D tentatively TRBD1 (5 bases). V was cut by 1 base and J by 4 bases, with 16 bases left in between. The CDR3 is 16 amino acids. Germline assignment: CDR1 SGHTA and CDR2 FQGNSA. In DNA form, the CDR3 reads TGTGCCAGCAGCTTAGAAGCAGGGATGATTCGAGAGACCCAGTACTTC. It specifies CASSLEAGMIRETQYF.

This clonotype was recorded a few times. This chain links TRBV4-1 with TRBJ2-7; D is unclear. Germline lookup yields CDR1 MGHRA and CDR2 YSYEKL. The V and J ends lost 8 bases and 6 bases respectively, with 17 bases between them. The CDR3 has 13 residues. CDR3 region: CASSPSTRLEQYF. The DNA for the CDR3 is TGCGCCAGCTCTCCCAGTACAAGGCTCGAGCAGTACTTC.

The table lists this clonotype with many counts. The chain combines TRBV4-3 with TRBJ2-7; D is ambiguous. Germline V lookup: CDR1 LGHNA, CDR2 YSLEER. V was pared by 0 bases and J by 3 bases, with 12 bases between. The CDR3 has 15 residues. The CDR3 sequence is CASSQERSTSYEQYF. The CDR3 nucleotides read TGCGCCAGCAGCCAAGAGAGGAGCACCAGCTACGAGCAGTACTTC.